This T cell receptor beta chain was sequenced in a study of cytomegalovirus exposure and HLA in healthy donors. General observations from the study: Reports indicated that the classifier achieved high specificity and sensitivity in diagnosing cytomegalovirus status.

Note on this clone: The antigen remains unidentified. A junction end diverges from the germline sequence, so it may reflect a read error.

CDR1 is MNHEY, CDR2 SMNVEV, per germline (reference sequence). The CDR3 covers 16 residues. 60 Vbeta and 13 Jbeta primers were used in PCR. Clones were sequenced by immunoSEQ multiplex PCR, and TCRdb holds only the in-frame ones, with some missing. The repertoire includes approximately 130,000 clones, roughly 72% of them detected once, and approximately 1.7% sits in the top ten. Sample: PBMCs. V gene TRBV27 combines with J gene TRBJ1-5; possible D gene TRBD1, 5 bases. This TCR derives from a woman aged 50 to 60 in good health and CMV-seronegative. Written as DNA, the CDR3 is TGTGCCAGCAGCCTAGCGGGGGAGATACGCAATCAGCCCCAGAATTTT. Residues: CASSLAGEIRNQPQNF.